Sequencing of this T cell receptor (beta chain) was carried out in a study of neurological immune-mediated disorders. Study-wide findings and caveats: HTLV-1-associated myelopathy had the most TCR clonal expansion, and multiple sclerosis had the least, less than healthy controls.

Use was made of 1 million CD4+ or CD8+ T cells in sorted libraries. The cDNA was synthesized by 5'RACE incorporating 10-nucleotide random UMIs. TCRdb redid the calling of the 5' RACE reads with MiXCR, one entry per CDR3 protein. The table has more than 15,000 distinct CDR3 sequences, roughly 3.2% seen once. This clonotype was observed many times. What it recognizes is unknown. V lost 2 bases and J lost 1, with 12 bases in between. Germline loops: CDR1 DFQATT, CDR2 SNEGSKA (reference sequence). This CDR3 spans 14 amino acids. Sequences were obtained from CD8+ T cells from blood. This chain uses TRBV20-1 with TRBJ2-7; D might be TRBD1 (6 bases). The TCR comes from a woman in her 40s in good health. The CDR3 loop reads CSARPSRGSYEQYF. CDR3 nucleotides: TGCAGTGCTAGACCGTCTAGGGGGTCCTACGAGCAGTACTTC.